The rows below give T cell receptor beta chains drawn from one sample of a study of blood T cell repertoires in COVID-19. Sequencing was performed with immunoSEQ multiplex PCR; in TCRdb, only in-frame clones are kept and a portion is missing. The sample lists about 320,000 clones; roughly 86% were seen once. The specimen sequenced was PBMCs or T cells enriched from blood (not recorded which). The source of these receptors is a woman under 30 who had recovered from COVID-19. CDR3s include the opening cysteine and the closing phenylalanine or tryptophan. Clone size is not always given. Where it is, it says once, few, many or a class for expanded clones.

CDR3 protein: CASSSDRGEKLFF; V gene: TRBV19; clone size: .; J gene: TRBJ1-4
CDR3 protein: CASSLDQGANTEAFF; V gene: TRBV7-8; clone size: .; J gene: TRBJ1-1
CDR3 protein: CASSFSPAGGSGELFF; V gene: TRBV11-2; clone size: once; J gene: TRBJ2-2
CDR3 protein: CASSLQGEKHTEAFF; V gene: TRBV28; clone size: .; J gene: TRBJ1-1
CDR3 protein: CASSEARTSWDTQYF; V gene: TRBV2; clone size: .; J gene: TRBJ2-3
CDR3 protein: CASSGRTGGMETQYF; V gene: TRBV2; clone size: once; J gene: TRBJ2-5
CDR3 protein: CASSPTQGSTEAFF; V gene: TRBV28; clone size: .; J gene: TRBJ1-1
CDR3 protein: CATSSTSGVREQYF; V gene: TRBV15; clone size: .; J gene: TRBJ2-7
CDR3 protein: CATSDHSTGGYEQYF; V gene: TRBV24-1; clone size: .; J gene: TRBJ2-7
CDR3 protein: CASSLGTGPQPQHF; V gene: TRBV5-6; clone size: once; J gene: TRBJ1-5
CDR3 protein: CASSLTGNTGELFF; V gene: TRBV7-2; clone size: once; J gene: TRBJ2-2
CDR3 protein: CASSTGRIQPQHF; V gene: TRBV27; clone size: .; J gene: TRBJ1-5
CDR3 protein: CAISQDRGPQPQHF; V gene: TRBV10-3; clone size: .; J gene: TRBJ1-5
CDR3 protein: CASSPGTWATNEKLFF; V gene: TRBV5-1; clone size: few; J gene: TRBJ1-4
CDR3 protein: CASSLRQGAEAFF; V gene: TRBV7-3; clone size: .; J gene: TRBJ1-1
CDR3 protein: CASSSSGLGTEAFF; V gene: TRBV7-3; clone size: once; J gene: TRBJ1-1